The sample holds a few counts of the clone carrying this T cell receptor (beta chain). There are 14 residues in the CDR3. Deletions cut 0 bases from V and 5 bases from J, with 11 bases between. Germline CDR1 and CDR2: DFQATT and SNEGSKA (reference sequence). This record belongs to a study of T-cell reconstitution after alpha-beta-depleted transplantation in children. As it was prepared, the TCRbeta library received unique molecular identifiers. TCRdb independently ran MiXCR on the PCR reads; one entry per CDR3 protein. Among roughly 400,000 distinct CDR3 sequences listed, around 21% were seen once. This chain connects TRBV20-1 to TRBJ2-1; D is ambiguous. The specimen comprised PBMCs from the stem cell graft donor, sampled from the stem cell graft. The clonotype originates from a human donor who donated a stem cell graft to a child with acute myeloid leukemia. The CDR3 sequence is CSARDPLGNNEQFF. CDR3 in DNA: TGCAGTGCTAGAGATCCCCTAGGAAACAATGAGCAGTTCTTC.